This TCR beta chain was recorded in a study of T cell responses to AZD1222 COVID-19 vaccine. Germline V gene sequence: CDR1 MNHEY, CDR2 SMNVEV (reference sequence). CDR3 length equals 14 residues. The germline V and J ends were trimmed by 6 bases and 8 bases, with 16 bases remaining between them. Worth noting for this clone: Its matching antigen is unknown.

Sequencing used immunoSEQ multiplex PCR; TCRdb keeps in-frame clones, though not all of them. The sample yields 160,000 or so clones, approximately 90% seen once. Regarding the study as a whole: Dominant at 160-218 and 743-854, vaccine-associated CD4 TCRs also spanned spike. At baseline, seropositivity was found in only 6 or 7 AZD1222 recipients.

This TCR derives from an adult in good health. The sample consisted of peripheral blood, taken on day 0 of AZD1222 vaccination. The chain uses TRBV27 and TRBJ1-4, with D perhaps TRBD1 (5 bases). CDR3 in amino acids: CASSRGGSREKLFF. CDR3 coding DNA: TGTGCCAGCAGCCGGGGCGGGTCTAGGGAAAAACTGTTTTTT.